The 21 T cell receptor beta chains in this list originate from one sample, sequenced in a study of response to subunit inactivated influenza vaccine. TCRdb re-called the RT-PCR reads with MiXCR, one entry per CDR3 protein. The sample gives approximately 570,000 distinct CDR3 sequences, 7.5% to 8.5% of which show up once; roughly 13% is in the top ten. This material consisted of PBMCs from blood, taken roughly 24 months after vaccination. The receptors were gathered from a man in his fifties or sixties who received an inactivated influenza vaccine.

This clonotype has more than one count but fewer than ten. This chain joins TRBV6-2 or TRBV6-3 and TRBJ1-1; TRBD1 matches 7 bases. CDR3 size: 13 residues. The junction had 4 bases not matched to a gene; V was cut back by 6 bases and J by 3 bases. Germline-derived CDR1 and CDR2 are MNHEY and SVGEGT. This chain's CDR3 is CASRPGTDTEAFF. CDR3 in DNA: TGTGCCAGCAGACCAGGGACAGACACTGAAGCTTTCTTT.

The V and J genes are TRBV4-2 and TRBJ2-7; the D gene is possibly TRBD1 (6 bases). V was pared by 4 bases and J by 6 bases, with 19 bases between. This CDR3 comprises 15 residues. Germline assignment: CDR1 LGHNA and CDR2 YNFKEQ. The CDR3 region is CASSPWAGVSGEQYF. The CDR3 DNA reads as TGTGCCAGCAGCCCATGGGCAGGGGTAAGTGGCGAGCAGTACTTC.

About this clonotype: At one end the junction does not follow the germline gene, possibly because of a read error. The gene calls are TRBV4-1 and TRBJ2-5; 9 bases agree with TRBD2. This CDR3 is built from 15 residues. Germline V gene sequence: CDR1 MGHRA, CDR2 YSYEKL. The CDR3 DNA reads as TGCGCCAGCAGCCAAGGACTAGCGGACCAAGATACCCAGTACTTC. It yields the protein CASSQGLADQDTQYF.

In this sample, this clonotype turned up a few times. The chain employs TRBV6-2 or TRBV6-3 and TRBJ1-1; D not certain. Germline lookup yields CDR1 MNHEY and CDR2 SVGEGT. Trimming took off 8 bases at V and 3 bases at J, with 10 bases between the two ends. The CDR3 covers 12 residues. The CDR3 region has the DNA TGTGCCAGCGGGGTGTACTACACTGAAGCTTTCTTT. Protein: CASGVYYTEAFF.

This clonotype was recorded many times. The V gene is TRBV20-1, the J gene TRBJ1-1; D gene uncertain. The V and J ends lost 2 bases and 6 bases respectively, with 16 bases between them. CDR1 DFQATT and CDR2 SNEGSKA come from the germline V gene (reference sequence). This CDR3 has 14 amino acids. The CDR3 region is CSARRAAGGPEAFF. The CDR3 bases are TGCAGTGCTAGAAGGGCCGCAGGCGGCCCTGAAGCTTTCTTT.

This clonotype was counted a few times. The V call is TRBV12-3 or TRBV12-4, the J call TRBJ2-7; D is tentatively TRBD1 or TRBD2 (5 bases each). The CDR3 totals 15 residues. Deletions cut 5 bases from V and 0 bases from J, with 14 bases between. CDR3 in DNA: TGTGCCAGCAGTAAAGCCTATGGGGGCTCCTACGAGCAGTACTTC. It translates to CASSKAYGGSYEQYF.

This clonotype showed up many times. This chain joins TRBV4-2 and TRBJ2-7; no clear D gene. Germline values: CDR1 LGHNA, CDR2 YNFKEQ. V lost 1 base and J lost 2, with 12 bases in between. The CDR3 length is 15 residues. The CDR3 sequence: CASSQASEPTYEQYF. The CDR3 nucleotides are TGTGCCAGCAGCCAAGCGAGTGAGCCGACCTACGAGCAGTACTTC.

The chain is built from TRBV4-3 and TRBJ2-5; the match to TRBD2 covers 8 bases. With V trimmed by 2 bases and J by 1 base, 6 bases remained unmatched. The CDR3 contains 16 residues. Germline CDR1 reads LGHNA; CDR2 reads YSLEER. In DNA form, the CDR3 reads TGCGCCAGCAGCCAAACTAGCGGAGCCAGCCAAGAGACCCAGTACTTC. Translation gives CASSQTSGASQETQYF.

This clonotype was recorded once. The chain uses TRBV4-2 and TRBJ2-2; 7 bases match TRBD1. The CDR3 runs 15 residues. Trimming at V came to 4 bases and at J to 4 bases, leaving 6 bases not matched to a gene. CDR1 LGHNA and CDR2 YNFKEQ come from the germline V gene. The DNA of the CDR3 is TGTGCCAGCAGCCGAACAGGGGTTGGCACCGGGGAGCTGTTTTTT. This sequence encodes CASSRTGVGTGELFF.

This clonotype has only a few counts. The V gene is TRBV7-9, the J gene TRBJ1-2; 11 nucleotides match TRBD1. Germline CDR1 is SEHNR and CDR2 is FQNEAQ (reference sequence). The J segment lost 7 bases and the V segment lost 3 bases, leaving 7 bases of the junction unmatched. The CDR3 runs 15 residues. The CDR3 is CASSFGTGGLGGYTF. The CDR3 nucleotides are TGTGCCAGCAGCTTCGGGACAGGGGGATTGGGTGGCTACACCTTC. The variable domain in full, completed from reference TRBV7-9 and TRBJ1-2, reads DTGVSQNPRHKITKRGQNVTFRCDPISEHNRLYWYRQTLGQGPEFLTYFQNEAQLEKSRLLSDRFSAERPKGSFSTLEIQRTEQGDSAMYLCASSFGTGGLGGYTFGSGTRLTVV.

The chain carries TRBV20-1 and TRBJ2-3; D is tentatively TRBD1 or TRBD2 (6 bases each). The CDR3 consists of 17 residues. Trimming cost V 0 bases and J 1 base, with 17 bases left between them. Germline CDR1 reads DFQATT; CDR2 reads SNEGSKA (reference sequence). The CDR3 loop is CSARDPGGPSGTDTQYF. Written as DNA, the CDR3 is TGCAGTGCTAGAGATCCCGGGGGCCCGTCTGGCACAGATACGCAGTATTTT.

The CDR3 bases are TGCGCCAGCAGCTTGGACAGGGGGCAAACTGAAGCTTTCTTT. Protein sequence: CASSLDRGQTEAFF. The V and J genes are TRBV5-1 and TRBJ1-1; TRBD1 matches 9 bases. The CDR3 runs 14 residues. The J segment lost 5 bases and the V segment lost 0 bases, leaving 2 bases of the junction unmatched. Germline CDR1 reads SGHRS; CDR2 reads YFSETQ.

The CDR3 coding sequence is TGTGCCAGCAGCTTATTTGTGGGAGAGACCCAGTACTTC. Protein sequence: CASSLFVGETQYF. This rearrangement joins TRBV7-9 to TRBJ2-5; no reliable D call. V lost 2 bases to trimming and J lost 4 bases, with 8 bases between them. CDR3 length: 13 residues. Germline CDR1 reads SEHNR; CDR2 reads FQNEAQ (reference sequence).

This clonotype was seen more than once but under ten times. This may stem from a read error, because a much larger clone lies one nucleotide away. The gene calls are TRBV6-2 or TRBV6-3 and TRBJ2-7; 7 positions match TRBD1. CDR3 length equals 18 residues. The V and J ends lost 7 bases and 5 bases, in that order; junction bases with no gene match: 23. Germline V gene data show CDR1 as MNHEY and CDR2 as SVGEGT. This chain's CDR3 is CASTRDVSSRGTANEQYF. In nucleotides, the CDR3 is TGTGCCAGCACCCGGGACGTATCGAGCAGGGGGACCGCTAACGAGCAGTACTTC.

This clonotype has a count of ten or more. The CDR3 sequence is CSAQMTSGISDTQYF. The CDR3 bases are TGCAGTGCCCAAATGACTAGCGGGATTTCAGATACGCAGTATTTT. The V gene is TRBV20-1, the J gene TRBJ2-3; 11 nucleotides align to TRBD2. J lost 4 bases, V lost 6 bases, and 9 bases had no gene match. The germline CDR1 and CDR2 sequences are DFQATT and SNEGSKA (reference sequence). The CDR3 extends over 15 amino acids.

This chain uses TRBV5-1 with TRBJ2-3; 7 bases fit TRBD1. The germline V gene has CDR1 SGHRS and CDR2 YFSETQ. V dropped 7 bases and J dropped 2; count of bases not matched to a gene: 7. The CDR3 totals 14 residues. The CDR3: CASYPGTVTDTQYF. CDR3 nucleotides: TGCGCCAGCTACCCCGGGACAGTCACAGATACGCAGTATTTT.

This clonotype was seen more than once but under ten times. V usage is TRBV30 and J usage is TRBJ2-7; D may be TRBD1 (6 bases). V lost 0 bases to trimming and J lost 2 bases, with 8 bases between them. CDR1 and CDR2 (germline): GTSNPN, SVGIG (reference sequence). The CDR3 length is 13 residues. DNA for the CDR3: TGTGCCTGGAGTGTACAGGGCCCCTACGAGCAGTACTTC. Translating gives CAWSVQGPYEQYF. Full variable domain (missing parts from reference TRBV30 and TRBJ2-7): SQTIHQWPATLVQPVGSPLSLECTVEGTSNPNLYWYRQAAGRGLQLLFYSVGIGQISSEVPQNLSASRPQDRQFILSSKKLLLSDSGFYLCAWSVQGPYEQYFGPGTRLTVT.

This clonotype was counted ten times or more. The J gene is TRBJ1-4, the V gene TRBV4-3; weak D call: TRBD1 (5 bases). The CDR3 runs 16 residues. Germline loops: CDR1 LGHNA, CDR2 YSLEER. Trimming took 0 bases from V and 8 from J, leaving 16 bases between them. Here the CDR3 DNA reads TGCGCCAGCAGCCAAGATTGGGGCAGGGTGGGCGAAAAACTGTTTTTT. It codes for CASSQDWGRVGEKLFF.

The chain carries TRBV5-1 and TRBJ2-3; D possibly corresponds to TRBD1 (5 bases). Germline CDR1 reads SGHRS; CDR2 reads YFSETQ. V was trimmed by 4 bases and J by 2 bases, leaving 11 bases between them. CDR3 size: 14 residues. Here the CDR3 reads CASSALRDTDTQYF. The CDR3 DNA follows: TGCGCCAGCAGCGCTCTCAGGGACACAGATACGCAGTATTTT.

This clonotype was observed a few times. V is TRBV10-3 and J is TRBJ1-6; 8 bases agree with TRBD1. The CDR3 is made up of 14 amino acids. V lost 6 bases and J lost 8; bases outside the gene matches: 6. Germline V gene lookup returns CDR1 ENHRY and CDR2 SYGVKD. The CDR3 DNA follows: TGTGCCATCAGCAAGACAGGGGACGATTCACCCCTCCACTTT. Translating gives CAISKTGDDSPLHF.

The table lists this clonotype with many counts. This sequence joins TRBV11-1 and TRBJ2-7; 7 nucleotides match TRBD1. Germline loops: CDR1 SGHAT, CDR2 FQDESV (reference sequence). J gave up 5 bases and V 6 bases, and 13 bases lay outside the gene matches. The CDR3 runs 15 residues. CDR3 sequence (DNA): TGTGCCAGCAGACCCATCGGTGGGACAGTCAACGAGCAGTACTTC. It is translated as CASRPIGGTVNEQYF.